This TCR beta chain was profiled in a study of cytomegalovirus exposure and HLA in healthy donors. Study at large: Early release data held tens of millions of unique TCRs from HLA-typed donors. The study, taken as a whole, reports: It was likely that a cluster of highly shared sequence variants was a sequencing artifact. More than 150 TCR beta chains were listed as cytomegalovirus-associated.

13 Jbeta primers and 60 Vbeta primers were used for the PCR. Assay used: immunoSEQ multiplex PCR; TCRdb lists only in-frame clones, some missing. This sample has 250,000 to 300,000 clones; around 90% occur once, and the top ten carry about 1.8%. CDR1 and CDR2 (germline): SEHNR, FQNEAQ (reference sequence). CDR3 length equals 19 residues. Trimming took 1 base from V and 0 from J; bases not matched to a gene: 14. A note on this clone: Its antigen is currently unknown.

The J gene is TRBJ2-7, the V gene TRBV7-9; 8 positions agree with TRBD1. What was sequenced was PBMCs. The clonotype originates from a girl aged 2 to 9 in good health and CMV-seronegative. Here the CDR3 DNA reads TGTGCCAGCAGCTTAGTAGTACTCGGCGGGACAGGCCGCTCCTACGAGCAGTACTTC. It codes for CASSLVVLGGTGRSYEQYF.